Sequencing of this TCR beta chain was carried out in a study of T cell repertoires in cytomegalovirus infection. In the study overall: Recently identified HLA-C-restricted CMV epitopes were used, and well-studied HLA-B-restricted CMV epitopes were used as well. Public signatures in TCR beta pointed to CMV infection and matching HLA type.

The CDR3 spans 19 residues. The V gene's germline CDR1 is SGHAT and CDR2 FQNNGV. The ends lost 5 bases at V and 0 bases at J; junction bases unmatched: 13. In regard to this clonotype: Its cognate antigen is unknown.

TCRdb fed the reads into MiXCR, producing one record per CDR3 protein. The sample includes a few hundred thousand distinct CDR3 sequences, almost 30% of them seen just once. This clonotype was sampled from a human donor in good health (CMV status not recorded). Some clones in this sample may be carry-over from other donors' samples. The specimen was cultured PBMCs, collected from culture after CMV antigen stimulation. V is TRBV11-2 and J is TRBJ2-2, with TRBD2 identical over 9 bases. The CDR3 protein is CASSPGASGANANTGELFF. CDR3 in DNA: TGTGCCAGCAGCCCAGGGGCTAGCGGGGCAAACGCGAACACCGGGGAGCTGTTTTTT.